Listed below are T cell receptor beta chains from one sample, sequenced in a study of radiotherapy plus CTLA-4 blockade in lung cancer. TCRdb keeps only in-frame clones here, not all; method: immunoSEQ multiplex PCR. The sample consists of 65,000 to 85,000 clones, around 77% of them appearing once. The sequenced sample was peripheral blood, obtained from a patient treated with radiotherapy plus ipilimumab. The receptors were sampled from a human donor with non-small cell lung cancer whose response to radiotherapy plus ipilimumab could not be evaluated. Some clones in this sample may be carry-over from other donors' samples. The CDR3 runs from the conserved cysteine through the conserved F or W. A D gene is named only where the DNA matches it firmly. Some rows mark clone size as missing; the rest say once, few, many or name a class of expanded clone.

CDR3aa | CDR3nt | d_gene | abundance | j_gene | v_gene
CASSLEGGGAFDGELFF | TGTGCCAGCAGCTTAGAAGGCGGGGGGGCATTCGACGGGGAGCTGTTTTTT | TRBD2 | . | TRBJ2-2 | TRBV7-2
CASSSRQGNQETQYF | TGTGCCAGCAGCTCGCGACAGGGGAATCAAGAGACCCAGTACTTC | TRBD1 | . | TRBJ2-5 | TRBV4-2
CASSLRQGAQETQYF | TGTGCCAGCAGCTTAAGACAGGGAGCCCAAGAGACCCAGTACTTC | TRBD1 | . | TRBJ2-5 | TRBV5-4
CSPGNGRLLEQFF | TGCAGCCCCGGAAATGGCCGACTATTAGAGCAGTTCTTC | . | . | TRBJ2-1 | TRBV29-1
CASSLDRGNTGELFF | TGTGCCAGCAGTTTAGACAGGGGCAACACCGGGGAGCTGTTTTTT | TRBD1 | . | TRBJ2-2 | TRBV27
CASRLTGTGGGYTF | TGTGCCAGCAGACTCACCGGGACAGGGGGCGGCTACACCTTC | TRBD1 | . | TRBJ1-2 | TRBV6-1
CASSQRELRDRGHNEQFF | TGCGCCAGCAGCCAAAGGGAACTCCGGGACAGGGGGCACAATGAGCAGTTCTTC | TRBD1 | few | TRBJ2-1 | TRBV4-1
CASSEAGRSSPLHF | TGTGCCAGCAGTGAGGCAGGAAGAAGTTCACCCCTCCACTTT | . | few | TRBJ1-6 | TRBV6-1
CASSVHRDTEAFF | TGTGCCAGCAGTGTTCACAGGGACACTGAAGCTTTCTTT | . | . | TRBJ1-1 | TRBV6-1
CASSRGLGGQETQYF | TGTGCCAGCAGTAGGGGACTAGGAGGACAAGAGACCCAGTACTTC | TRBD2 | . | TRBJ2-5 | TRBV6-6
CASSWLRGDYGYTF | TGTGCCAGCAGTTGGTTGCGGGGGGACTATGGCTACACCTTC | . | . | TRBJ1-2 | TRBV28
CASNPNAGATDTQYF | TGTGCCAGCAACCCCAATGCGGGGGCCACAGATACGCAGTATTTT | . | few | TRBJ2-3 | TRBV10-3
CASSQLPIGETQYF | TGCGCCAGCAGCCAACTACCTATCGGAGAGACCCAGTACTTC | . | . | TRBJ2-5 | TRBV4-3
CASSDAGAHGYGYTF | TGTGCCAGCAGTGACGCGGGGGCGCATGGCTATGGCTACACCTTC | . | medium-sized | TRBJ1-2 | TRBV6-1
CATTTSYGYTF | TGTGCCACCACCACGAGCTATGGCTACACCTTC | . | few | TRBJ1-2 | TRBV19
CAGPKGGSYNSPLHF | TGTGCCGGCCCAAAAGGCGGCTCCTATAATTCACCCCTCCACTTT | . | few | TRBJ1-6 | TRBV27
CASSYDPTQETQYF | TGTGCCAGCAGTTACGATCCGACACAAGAGACCCAGTACTTC | . | . | TRBJ2-5 | TRBV6-5
CASSRDSYYEQYF | TGTGCCAGCAGTCGGGACAGTTACTACGAGCAGTACTTC | TRBD1 | . | TRBJ2-7 | TRBV28
CASSLLRGGENEQFF | TGTGCCAGCAGTTTATTGCGGGGGGGCGAGAATGAGCAGTTCTTC | TRBD2 | once | TRBJ2-1 | TRBV27
CASSAPGTQYF | TGCGCCAGCAGCGCCCCCGGGACCCAGTACTTC | . | once | TRBJ2-5 | TRBV5-1
CASRLRQALNTEAFF | TGTGCCAGCAGACTAAGACAGGCCTTGAACACTGAAGCTTTCTTT | . | . | TRBJ1-1 | TRBV2
CASSATGGKETQYF | TGTGCCAGCAGCGCAACCGGGGGAAAAGAGACCCAGTACTTC | . | . | TRBJ2-5 | TRBV9
CASSLDSNTGELFF | TGCGCCAGCAGCCTCGACTCGAACACCGGGGAGCTGTTTTTT | . | once | TRBJ2-2 | TRBV5-1
CASSLSGQETQYF | TGTGCCAGCTCGCTGAGCGGTCAAGAGACCCAGTACTTC | . | . | TRBJ2-5 | TRBV18
CASSGTRRNSPLHF | TGTGCCAGCAGCGGGACACGGAGAAATTCACCCCTCCACTTT | . | . | TRBJ1-6 | TRBV2
CSVDRGSDTQYF | TGCAGCGTTGACAGGGGATCAGATACGCAGTATTTT | . | . | TRBJ2-3 | TRBV29-1
CASSGTAGIETQYF | TGTGCCAGTAGTGGGACAGCGGGTATAGAGACCCAGTACTTC | . | . | TRBJ2-5 | TRBV19
CASSISQGIRGQPQHF | TGTGCCAGTAGTATATCACAGGGGATCAGAGGCCAGCCCCAGCATTTT | TRBD1 | . | TRBJ1-5 | TRBV19
CASSVSYSNQPQHF | TGTGCCAGTAGTGTCAGTTATAGCAATCAGCCCCAGCATTTT | . | once | TRBJ1-5 | TRBV19
CAFLPGLKSSGANVLTF | TGTGCCTTCCTACCGGGACTGAAGAGCTCTGGGGCCAACGTCCTGACTTTC | . | . | TRBJ2-6 | TRBV30
CASSKNSHRIDNSPLHF | TGTGCCAGCAGCAAAAACTCCCACAGGATTGATAATTCACCCCTCCACTTT | . | . | TRBJ1-6 | TRBV7-3
CASSLGQGWYGYTF | TGCGCCAGCAGCTTGGGACAGGGGTGGTATGGCTACACCTTC | TRBD1 | . | TRBJ1-2 | TRBV5-1
CASSRGSSGNTIYF | TGTGCCAGTAGCCGAGGGAGCTCTGGAAACACCATATATTTT | . | . | TRBJ1-3 | TRBV19
CASSRARAGEKLFF | TGTGCCAGCAGTCGAGCAAGGGCAGGGGAAAAACTGTTTTTT | . | . | TRBJ1-4 | TRBV6-5
CASSELSLSGQYF | TGTGCCAGCAGTGAACTGTCCCTTTCCGGGCAGTATTTT | . | . | TRBJ2-3 | TRBV6-1
CASSRDRVANYGYTF | TGTGCCAGCAGCCGAGACAGGGTAGCCAACTATGGCTACACCTTC | TRBD1 | once | TRBJ1-2 | TRBV7-2
CASSPRDSFTEAFF | TGTGCCAGCTCACCCAGGGACAGTTTCACTGAAGCTTTCTTT | TRBD1 | . | TRBJ1-1 | TRBV18
CASSPRAASTNEKLFF | TGTGCCAGCTCACCACGGGCAGCCAGCACTAATGAAAAACTGTTTTTT | . | . | TRBJ1-4 | TRBV18
CASSQWSGSWEKLFF | TGCGCCAGCAGCCAATGGAGCGGGAGTTGGGAAAAACTGTTTTTT | . | once | TRBJ1-4 | TRBV4-1
CAWSDRGAQETRYF | TGTGCCTGGAGTGACAGGGGGGCCCAAGAGACCCGGTACTTC | TRBD1 | . | TRBJ2-5 | TRBV30
CASSLVGGAFF | TGTGCCAGCAGCTTAGTGGGGGGGGCTTTCTTT | . | many | TRBJ1-1 | TRBV7-2
CASSPPGRSGNTIYF | TGTGCCAGCTCACCACCGGGCAGGTCTGGAAACACCATATATTTT | . | few | TRBJ1-3 | TRBV18
CASSPRGRGGTEAFF | TGTGCCAGCAGTCCTCGGGGCAGGGGCGGCACTGAAGCTTTCTTT | . | . | TRBJ1-1 | TRBV6-5
CASRPRVNTEAFF | TGTGCCAGTAGACCCAGGGTGAACACTGAAGCTTTCTTT | . | . | TRBJ1-1 | TRBV19
CASSPTTGGWGSYNSPLHF | TGTGCCAGCAGTCCCACGACAGGGGGTTGGGGCTCCTATAATTCACCCCTCCACTTT | TRBD1 | . | TRBJ1-6 | TRBV28
CAIKGGGALDTQYF | TGTGCCATCAAGGGCGGAGGGGCCCTGGATACGCAGTATTTT | . | . | TRBJ2-3 | TRBV10-3
CASSFTTGRQETQYF | TGTGCCAGCAGCTTCACAACAGGGAGACAAGAGACCCAGTACTTC | . | . | TRBJ2-5 | TRBV7-8
CASSLIGAGGFDEQFF | TGTGCCAGCAGTTTAATAGGAGCGGGGGGGTTCGATGAGCAGTTCTTC | TRBD2 | once | TRBJ2-1 | TRBV28
CASSRTGAHNSPLHF | TGTGCCAGCAGCCGGACAGGGGCCCATAATTCACCCCTCCACTTT | TRBD1 | . | TRBJ1-6 | TRBV6-5
CASSWYRVSDTEAFF | TGTGCCAGCAGCTGGTACAGGGTATCGGACACTGAAGCTTTCTTT | . | few | TRBJ1-1 | TRBV2